This T cell receptor beta chain emerged from a study of cytomegalovirus exposure and HLA in healthy donors (TCRdb year 2017). In the study overall: According to an earlier analysis of 587 of the donors, 150 million to 200 million T cells yielded roughly 110 million unique TCR beta sequences and about 280 Gb of sequence data. Approximately 300 gigabases of sequencing data and about 92 million unique TCR sequences made up an early release that covered roughly 670 HLA-typed donors. Among the roughly 400 genotyped donors, around 81% belonged to the genetic ancestry cluster associated with self-reported Caucasian donors. The study was designed to test whether signatures of past pathogen exposure could be identified by cataloging public T cell receptors. Using immunosequencing, the study profiled T cell repertoires from 500 to 800 subjects and related those repertoires to cytomegalovirus serostatus. In addition to the first cohort of 650 to 800 subjects, a separate validation cohort of 120 different subjects was used. High-throughput TCR immunosequencing, statistical association of individual TCRs with disease status, and machine learning were combined to predict cytomegalovirus infection status. A later analysis re-analyzed previously published TCR beta repertoires from 550 to 700 donors and added high-resolution HLA genotyping to study TCR occurrence patterns. The later analysis used no new phenotypic data to find candidate immune exposures, relying instead on TCR beta sequences and their occurrence across donors. An earlier analysis of around 640 of the donors used high-throughput TCR beta sequencing to judge whether each TCR beta V gene segment behaved as functional or pseudogenic. Donor age, sex, ethnicity and CMV serostatus were compiled alongside the repertoire data. A later genetic analysis took genome-wide SNP genotypes for about three fifths of the 666 donors and used that subset as a discovery cohort. Every repertoire in the discovery cohort had been generated on one and the same sequencing platform. Both class I and class II loci were covered by HLA typing, at four-digit resolution. The number of donors typed differed by locus, with about 629-640 for A, B, C, DRB1 and DQB1, approximately 500 for DQA1, 600 to 610 for DPA1, and 400 to 490 for DPB1. Because of strong linkage in the cohort, roughly five DR-DQ haplotypes were treated as single units for association and clustering. Among some 400 genotyped donors of the cohort, an average of roughly 230,000 unique TCR beta nucleotide sequences was sequenced per donor, of which roughly 18% were non-productive.

The CDR3 runs 15 amino acids, cysteine and phenylalanine included. Only CDR3 DNA is held: 45 bases, read in frame from base 1. The trim is 4 bases for V and 7 bases for J, with a gap of 21 bases between the germline ends. In the germline V gene, CDR1 corresponds to SGHRS and CDR2 to YFSETQ. Comments on this clone: Its cognate antigen has yet to be identified. Per-base quality was not reported, and no clone a single base away is much larger than it.

Broader findings and caveats from the paper: A few of the identified cytomegalovirus-associated TCR beta chains were confirmed in vitro to be specific for cytomegalovirus antigens. Broadly in line with IMGT annotations, most TCR beta V segments showed up in productive rearrangements about 87% or about 30% of the time in an earlier analysis of around 550 of the donors. Presence/absence analyses assumed roughly uniform sequencing depth across donors, an assumption that may not hold. The 87-base-pair reads could not distinguish some IMGT-functional V segments, including TRBV6-2 and TRBV6-3, so those segments were excluded. The sequencing pipeline was judged likely to have produced a cluster of highly shared sequence variants as a technical artifact. A total of roughly 160 TCR beta chains were listed by the study as associated with cytomegalovirus. Most TCR sequences were observed very rarely across donors, whereas some public TCRs were present in many individuals. At a false discovery rate of 0.05, a later analysis linked fewer than 20,000 TCR beta sequences to specific HLA alleles. Compared with equally common non-associated chains, HLA-associated TCR beta chains in a later analysis were more clonally expanded and had lower generation probabilities. A further reported finding was that TCR beta sequences accurately predicted the HLA-A and HLA-B alleles for most subjects in the first cohort. In a later analysis, TCR association rates were found to vary across HLA loci, with the most associated TCRs seen for DRB1 alleles and the fewest for HLA-C alleles. In a later analysis, most CMV-associated TCR beta chains were found to appear HLA-restricted, with HLA associations seemingly driven largely by CMV exposure. Because counts were too low, roughly 16 rarely observed V segments, including chromosome 9 orphons, were left out of the earlier analysis of a few hundred of the donors. Linkage disequilibrium might explain the correlated functional status among segregating V segments, but an unknown experimental factor could not be ruled out. Because HLA typing was missing for some donors at each locus, association tests included only the typed subset. Assigning TCR associations to individual alleles was difficult when HLA alleles, especially DR and DQ, strongly co-occurred. Compared with the 666-donor mean, donors in an Asian-associated ancestry cluster had fewer N-insertions in productive TCRs, according to a later genetic analysis. According to a later analysis, parvovirus B19, influenza, CMV and Epstein-Barr virus appeared linked to several top co-occurrence clusters. For the cohort, immune exposure information was limited to CMV serostatus. V-gene and J-gene trimming of TCR beta chains was associated with a missense DCLRE1C variant in a later genetic analysis, and the association was replicated in an independent cohort. Only TCR beta chains were sequenced in this cohort, and the absence of alpha or paired-chain data limited detectable features. The classifier was reported to diagnose cytomegalovirus status with high specificity and sensitivity in both the original and validation cohorts. It was suggested by the authors that the approach could potentially be generalized to other disease states and immunological phenotypes.

The library was prepared using the immunoSEQ multiplex PCR assay. The multiplex PCR relied on a mix of 60 forward primers for TCR Vbeta segments and 13 reverse primers for TCR Jbeta segments. The CDR3 region of rearranged TCR beta genes was amplified from genomic DNA by a multiplex PCR assay. The Illumina HiSeq System was used to sequence the amplified TCR beta libraries as 87-base-pair reads. Per the authors' processing: Across the roughly 700 repertoires, a later analysis counted 60 million to 90 million unique TCR beta chains, 9 million to 14 million of which were shared by at least two donors. Raw reads were error-corrected and collapsed into unique sequences by a nearest-neighbor algorithm in which closely related sequences were merged to remove PCR and sequencing errors. Alignment of CDR3 sequences to IMGT reference sequences was used to assign V, D and J gene segments. For a sequence to be retained, a match of at least six nucleotides was required to both a V gene segment and a J gene segment. Rearrangements were called productive when the CDR3 lacked stop codons and stayed in frame with V and J; all others were non-productive. CDR3 was defined according to IMGT convention as the region running from the second conserved V-encoded cysteine to the conserved J-encoded phenylalanine. Sequences without an unambiguous match to a single V gene segment were excluded from the earlier analysis of approximately 560 of the donors. In an earlier analysis of several hundred of the donors, a V segment was called functional when productive rearrangements were above 56.7%, and segregating when the standard deviation between donors exceeded 5%. A statistical classification framework was developed to diagnose cytomegalovirus status using the catalog of TCR beta chain sequences. In a later analysis, V and J genes were assigned by comparing TCR nucleotide sequences against IMGT/GENE-DB human TR gene sequences. Using the TCRdist pipeline, a later analysis assigned CDR3 sequences along with most-parsimonious VDJ recombination scenarios. In a later analysis, each TCR beta chain was defined by its CDR3 amino acid sequence together with its V-gene family, and reads lacking a unique V-gene family were excluded. A later analysis removed nearly 600 highly shared, low-generation-probability nucleotide sequences to deal with suspected cross-contamination and a sequencing artifact. In a later analysis, a clonal expansion index for each public chain was calculated from normalized within-repertoire ranks of inferred template counts. A later analysis computed generation probabilities with a VDJ recombination model fitted to out-of-frame rearrangements, and checked the results against IGoR. In a later analysis, TCR-TCR, TCR-HLA and TCR-CMV co-occurrence was scored with hypergeometric tests, and a repertoire-size bias correction was applied to TCR pairs. To estimate false discovery rates, a later analysis permuted the HLA or CMV assignments 20 times. In a later analysis, co-occurring TCRs were grouped using DBSCAN, with TCRdist sequence similarity added in when clustering inside HLA-allele-positive subsets. Repertoires with fewer than 30,000 or more than 120,000 public chains, plus five repertoires with anomalous nucleotide sharing, were excluded from co-occurrence clustering. In its TCRdb copy, this immuneACCESS table keeps in-frame sequences only and misses some clones. Where compared with another copy, unresolved V genes explain less than half of these, and the others have no known cause. The V and J calls and clone size were taken over from that table, and D and trimming were inferred from the DNA. The sample yields around 170,000 clones; about three quarters were counted once. Less than 1.6% of the sample is in the top ten clones.

The cohort was made up of about 670 healthy bone marrow donors. Cohort members were all nominally healthy when sampled, although unrecorded immune exposures were likely present. The donor tested CMV seronegative and was one of the 352 seronegative cohort members. A peripheral blood sample was collected from each donor, and TCR beta sequencing was performed on peripheral blood mononuclear cells. Genomic DNA extraction from the blood cell samples was performed with the Qiagen DNeasy Blood Extraction Kit. The sequenced sample was PBMCs. The chain is assembled from TRBV5-1 and TRBJ2-7; 6 matching bases give a weak D call of TRBD2. The receptor comes from a girl between 5 and 17 years old in good health and CMV-seronegative. The CDR3 here reads CASSLRGRTSEEQYF. The bases are TGCGCCAGCAGCCTGCGGGGCAGGACCTCTGAAGAGCAGTACTTC. Reference TRBV5-1 and TRBJ2-7 proteins supply the regions before and after the CDR3; the full variable domain is: KAGVTQTPRYLIKTRGQQVTLSCSPISGHRSVSWYQQTPGQGLQFLFEYFSETQRNKGNFPGRFSGRQFSNSRSEMNVSTLELGDSALYLCASSLRGRTSEEQYFGPGTRLTVT.